This TCR beta chain stems from a study of blood T cell repertoires in COVID-19. The wider study: Material from acute and convalescent COVID-19 was sourced from the United States, Italy and Spain. PBMCs, B-cell-depleted T cells, or T cells were the source of the cDNA or gDNA that made up the material.

The CDR3 is 14 residues long. Germline V gene data show CDR1 as MNHEY and CDR2 as SVGAGI. Sequenced by immunoSEQ multiplex PCR; TCRdb stores in-frame clones only, minus some. The table has some 44,000 clones, around 92% seen once; the top ten hold approximately 12%. A few counts support this clone. The sample taken for sequencing was peripheral blood. The V gene is TRBV6-5, the J gene TRBJ2-2; possible D gene TRBD1, 6 bases. This receptor was taken from a human donor in a cohort sampled during active COVID-19. The CDR3 spells CATRGSGDTGELFF. The CDR3 DNA is TGTGCGACGAGGGGGAGTGGGGACACCGGGGAGCTGTTTTTT.